Sequencing of this T cell receptor (beta chain) was carried out in a study of shared clonotypes between healthy human individuals. Germline loops: CDR1 DFQATT, CDR2 SNEGSKA (reference sequence). The CDR3 is 11 residues long. TCRdb keeps only in-frame clones here, not all; method: immunoSEQ multiplex PCR. The sample has 1.5 million to 2.5 million clones; approximately 94% are singletons. In the naive CD8 group, cells lacked CD45RO and were positively selected for CCR7, so terminally differentiated effector memory CD45RA+ cells were left out. Sequencing was done on a sample of naive CD8+ T cells sorted from blood. This TCR came from a man between 18 and 29 years old in good health. The chain is built from TRBV20-1 and TRBJ1-1; TRBD1 matches at 8 bases. The CDR3 DNA follows: TGCATCGGGACAGGTGGTACTGAAGCTTTCTTT. As protein: CIGTGGTEAFF.